Listed here is a single T cell receptor beta chain. Enrollees, about 18 to 89 years old, lived in approximately 25 US areas. Allocation to cohorts depended on clinical history reported by the participants. Shortly before study entry, within 2 weeks, exposed participants had met a COVID-19 case. Only in-frame clones appear in the TCRdb table, and some are missing; sequencing was by immunoSEQ multiplex PCR. The profile shows approximately 200,000 clones, 86% of them singletons. This entry comes from a study of blood T cell repertoires in COVID-19. Across the study: Nucleic acid was either cDNA or gDNA, and it came from T cells, B-cell-depleted T cells, or PBMCs.

Germline CDR1 reads SGHNT; CDR2 reads YENEEA. CDR3 length equals 15 residues. V dropped 2 bases and J dropped 6 bases, with 14 bases sitting between them. Input material: PBMCs or T cells enriched from blood (not recorded which). The chain carries TRBV11-3 and TRBJ2-1, with a tentative D call TRBD2 (7 bases). The source of this sequence is a woman aged 25 to 39 who had been exposed to COVID-19. The CDR3 region has the DNA TGTGCCAGCAGCTTACGGGGGGCCGCCGGCAATGAGCAGTTCTTC. This sequence encodes CASSLRGAAGNEQFF.